This T cell receptor beta chain came from a study of T cell responses to AZD1222 COVID-19 vaccine. Points from the study as a whole: Reportedly, nearly half of unique spike TCRs recognized epitopes outside B.1.351/B.1.1.7 mutations. Sampling captured repertoires only after the peak T cell response.

Note on this clone: Its target is unknown.

Here immunoSEQ multiplex PCR was the method, and the copy in TCRdb shows in-frame clones only, minus some. The specimen's table records more than 110,000 clones. Germline-derived CDR1 and CDR2 are KGHSH and LQKENI. This CDR3 has 14 amino acids. Trimming pared 2 bases from V and 8 bases from J, leaving 12 bases between. The V call is TRBV18, the J call TRBJ1-4; D possibly corresponds to TRBD1 (5 bases). The sequencing input was peripheral blood. This TCR came from an adult in good health. CDR3 sequence (DNA): TGTGCCAGCTCACCAGGACAACGCGGCGAAAAACTGTTTTTT. Amino acids: CASSPGQRGEKLFF.